Below, 10 T cell receptor beta chains from the same sample are listed, as sequenced in a study of T cell responses to AZD1222 COVID-19 vaccine. TCRdb's table, derived via immunoSEQ multiplex PCR, lists solely in-frame clones and lacks some. Counted here are around 91,000 clones, nearly 90% occurring once; the ten biggest clones make up about 19%. The sample here was peripheral blood, taken on day 0 of AZD1222 vaccination. Receptor source: an adult in good health.

This clone was counted between two and nine times. V gene TRBV7-9 combines with J gene TRBJ2-2; possible D gene TRBD2, 5 bases. Trimming took 8 bases from V and 4 from J, leaving 23 bases between them. This CDR3 is built from 17 residues. Germline CDR1 and CDR2: SEHNR and FQNEAQ (reference sequence). The CDR3 nucleotides are TGTGCCAGCCCGAGGAACAGAGCGGAGCCGGCCACCGGGGAGCTGTTTTTT. This gives the protein CASPRNRAEPATGELFF.

V is TRBV5-1 and J is TRBJ1-2, with 7 bases matching TRBD1. Trimming at V came to 6 bases and at J to 5 bases, leaving 7 bases not matched to a gene. Per germline, CDR1 SGHRS and CDR2 YFSETQ. CDR3 size: 13 residues. Here the CDR3 DNA reads TGCGCCAGCACCCTGACAGGGACTTATGGCTACACCTTC. Translating it yields CASTLTGTYGYTF. The entire variable domain, with the rest obtained from reference TRBV5-1 and TRBJ1-2, is as follows: KAGVTQTPRYLIKTRGQQVTLSCSPISGHRSVSWYQQTPGQGLQFLFEYFSETQRNKGNFPGRFSGRQFSNSRSEMNVSTLELGDSALYLCASTLTGTYGYTFGSGTRLTVV.

The chain recombines TRBV7-2 with TRBJ2-2; TRBD2 might be the D (6 bases). In germline, CDR1 is SGHTA, CDR2 FQGNSA. V dropped 0 bases and J dropped 4 bases, with 6 bases sitting between them. CDR3 length: 14 amino acids. CDR3 sequence: CASSLASGTGELFF. In DNA form, the CDR3 reads TGTGCCAGCAGCTTAGCTAGCGGCACCGGGGAGCTGTTTTTT.

The V call is TRBV27, the J call TRBJ1-1, with 8 bases lining up with TRBD1. Germline-derived CDR1 and CDR2 are MNHEY and SMNVEV (reference sequence). The CDR3 is 13 amino acids. The V and J ends lost 7 bases and 4 bases, in that order; junction bases with no gene match: 5. The CDR3 loop is CASIIRGPTEAFF. CDR3 bases: TGTGCCAGCATTATCAGGGGGCCCACTGAAGCTTTCTTT.

The V call is TRBV5-1, the J call TRBJ2-3; 14 bases align to TRBD2. V trimming: 4 bases; J trimming: 6 bases; junction bases outside the gene matches: 7. Germline-derived CDR1 and CDR2 are SGHRS and YFSETQ. The CDR3 runs 16 residues. CDR3 DNA: TGCGCCAGCAGCACCCAGGGACTAGCGGGGGCCGATACGCAGTATTTT. Translating gives CASSTQGLAGADTQYF.

V and J are TRBV6-2 or TRBV6-3 and TRBJ2-5; 9 nucleotides line up with TRBD2. V gave up 4 bases and J gave up 3 bases; unmatched junction bases: 3. Germline CDR1 is MNHEY and CDR2 is SVGEGT. The CDR3 totals 14 residues. This chain's CDR3 is CASSLAGEKETQYF. As DNA, the CDR3 is TGTGCCAGCAGTTTAGCGGGAGAGAAAGAGACCCAGTACTTC.

The chain recombines TRBV2 with TRBJ1-3; a possible D gene is TRBD1 (5 bases). The ends were cut back, 5 bases at V and 0 bases at J, with 11 bases in the middle. The CDR3 loop spans 15 amino acids. Germline V gives CDR1 SNHLY, CDR2 FYNNEI. CDR3 nucleotide sequence: TGTGCCAGCAGTATGACAGCGTTCTCTGGAAACACCATATATTTT. Translated: CASSMTAFSGNTIYF.

The chain is built from TRBV3-1 (or the pseudogene TRBV3-2) and TRBJ1-1; 8 bases align to TRBD1. V lost 6 bases and J lost 7; bases outside the gene matches: 7. The CDR3 spans 13 residues. Germline V gives CDR1 LGHDT, CDR2 YNNKEL (reference sequence). Written as DNA, the CDR3 is TGTGCCAGCAGTCTCACAGGGGGAGGTGAAGCTTTCTTT. Amino acids: CASSLTGGGEAFF.

The chain has TRBV10-3 and TRBJ1-1, with 8 bases lining up with TRBD1. This CDR3 has 13 amino acids. Germline V gives CDR1 ENHRY, CDR2 SYGVKD. The V and J ends lost 5 bases and 3 bases, in that order; junction bases with no gene match: 2. CDR3 protein: CAISQTGDTEAFF. The DNA for the CDR3 is TGTGCCATCAGTCAGACAGGGGACACTGAAGCTTTCTTT.

The chain links TRBV19 to TRBJ2-7; 7 bases are shared with TRBD1. The CDR3 has 15 amino acids. With 4 bases clipped from V and 1 base from J, the junction kept 7 bases outside the gene matches. CDR1 and CDR2 from the germline V gene are LNHDA and SQIVND (reference sequence). The CDR3 DNA reads TGTGCCAGTAGTAATCGTCGGACAGGTTCCTACGAGCAGTACTTC. Translated: CASSNRRTGSYEQYF. The full variable domain, rest sourced from reference TRBV19 and TRBJ2-7, is DGGITQSPKYLFRKEGQNVTLSCEQNLNHDAMYWYRQDPGQGLRLIYYSQIVNDFQKGDIAEGYSVSREKKESFPLTVTSAQKNPTAFYLCASSNRRTGSYEQYFGPGTRLTVT.